A selection of T cell receptor beta chains follows, all from one sample in a study of cytomegalovirus exposure and HLA in healthy donors. The assay was immunoSEQ multiplex PCR, and TCRdb's table has in-frame clones only and misses some. Of 60,000 to 75,000 clones in the sample, 85% are singletons; the top ten hold approximately 11%. The sequencing sample was made of PBMCs. The receptors were gathered from a female donor in good health and CMV-seronegative. Both conserved end residues are part of each CDR3. A D gene is named only where the DNA matches it firmly. Rows may omit the clone size; those that give it use once, few, many or a size class.

>TRBD1|-|TRBV6-5|TRBJ1-4
TGTGCCAGCAGCAGGACAGGGGATTCTAATGAAAAACTGTTTTTT
CASSRTGDSNEKLFF
>-|-|TRBV29-1|TRBJ2-2
TGCAGCGCCGGGGACGGGGAGCTGTTTTTT
CSAGDGELFF
>-|-|TRBV7-2|TRBJ2-7
TGTGCCAGCAGCTCATCCTATAGCTCCTACGAGCAGTACTTC
CASSSSYSSYEQYF
>TRBD2|few|TRBV6-1|TRBJ2-7
TGTGCCAGCAGCGGAGCGGGAGAGGTCTACGAGCAGTACTTC
CASSGAGEVYEQYF
>-|-|TRBV7-2|TRBJ2-5
TGTGCCAGCAGCCTGACTAGTCCATCCTTCGGAGAGACCCAGTACTTC
CASSLTSPSFGETQYF
>-|few|TRBV27|TRBJ2-3
TGTGCCAGCTCCATAACTGGGCCCGGCGCAGATACGCAGTATTTT
CASSITGPGADTQYF
>TRBD1|-|TRBV7-2|TRBJ1-5
TGTGCCAGCAGCTCGGGACAGCTCAATCAGCCCCAGCATTTT
CASSSGQLNQPQHF
>-|-|TRBV10-1|TRBJ2-7
TGCGCCAGCAGTGTTAACCGGGACTCACTAAACTCCTACGAGCAGTACTTC
CASSVNRDSLNSYEQYF
>-|-|TRBV6-1|TRBJ2-1
TGTGCCAGCAGTGAAACCGCAGAAGCCGGACTTCCCTACAATGAGCAGTTCTTC
CASSETAEAGLPYNEQFF
>-|-|TRBV28|TRBJ2-1
TGTGCCAGCACGGGGAGGGGACCGGGACACTATGAGCAGTTCTTC
CASTGRGPGHYEQFF
>TRBD2|-|TRBV15|TRBJ2-7
TGTGCCACCAGCACAATCCTACCGGGACTAGCGGGATCCTCCTACGAGCAGTACTTC
CATSTILPGLAGSSYEQYF
>-|-|TRBV5-1|TRBJ2-2
TGCGCCAGCAGCCTGGACGTCCGGGGGGGGGAGCTGTTTTTT
CASSLDVRGGELFF
>TRBD2|-|TRBV27|TRBJ2-4
TGTGCCAGCAGTTTACAGGGACTAGCGGTAAAAAACATTCAGTACTTC
CASSLQGLAVKNIQYF
>TRBD1|-|TRBV28|TRBJ1-5
TGTGCCAGCAGTCCCGCTCAGGGGGCTGGGGGCAATCAGCCCCAGCATTTT
CASSPAQGAGGNQPQHF
>TRBD1|-|TRBV30|TRBJ2-5
TGTGCCTGGAGTGTTAAGGGACAGGGAGGGCAGCGGACCCAGTACTTC
CAWSVKGQGGQRTQYF
>-|-|TRBV27|TRBJ1-1
TGTGCCAGCCGTGGGACATTGAACACTGAAGCTTTCTTT
CASRGTLNTEAFF
>-|once|TRBV5-8|TRBJ2-2
TGTGCCAGCAGCGATGACACGGCCGGGGAGCTGTTTTTT
CASSDDTAGELFF
>TRBD1|-|TRBV5-1|TRBJ2-5
TGCGCCAGCAGCTACTACAGGGGCCAAGAGACCCAGTACTTC
CASSYYRGQETQYF
>-|-|TRBV4-2|TRBJ2-3
TGTGCCAGCAGTCTCGAGGCAGGGGGGACAGATACGCAGTATTTT
CASSLEAGGTDTQYF
>-|-|TRBV7-2|TRBJ1-4
TGTGCCAGCAGCTTAGCGCTACTAAAGGATGAAAAACTGTTTTTT
CASSLALLKDEKLFF
>TRBD1|-|TRBV30|TRBJ2-2
TGTGCCTGGAGGACAGGGCCAGGGACCACCGGGGAGCTGTTTTTT
CAWRTGPGTTGELFF
>-|-|TRBV7-2|TRBJ1-1
TGTGCCAGCAGCTTACTGAGACAGGAAGCTTTCTTT
CASSLLRQEAFF
>TRBD1|-|TRBV19|TRBJ2-4
TGTGCTTCGGGCAGGGGGAACAGGGCGGAGGCCAAAAACATTCAGTACTTC
CASGRGNRAEAKNIQYF